The clone carrying this T cell receptor beta chain was observed a handful of times. The target antigen is unknown. This entry comes from a study of cytomegalovirus exposure and HLA in healthy donors. Findings of the study overall: The study flagged roughly 150 TCR beta chains as cytomegalovirus-associated.

The study ran its PCR with 60 Vbeta and 13 Jbeta primers. Here immunoSEQ multiplex PCR was the method, and the copy in TCRdb shows in-frame clones only, minus some. The repertoire holds around 150,000 clones, with about 60% as singletons. This TCR derives from a woman between 55 and 75 years old in good health and CMV-seropositive. Specimen: PBMCs.

This CDR3 reads CASNRTGGTSGQPQHF. The CDR3 DNA sequence: TGTGCCAGCAACCGGACAGGGGGCACTTCGGGTCAGCCCCAGCATTTT. The chain combines TRBV7-3 with TRBJ1-5, with TRBD1 matching 11 bases. Germline V gives CDR1 SGHTA, CDR2 FQGTGA. The CDR3 loop spans 16 amino acids. J gave up 6 bases and V 7 bases, and 11 bases lay outside the gene matches.